This TCR beta chain was obtained from a study of T-cell reconstitution after alpha-beta-depleted transplantation in children. Study observations and caveats: One year post-transplant, T-cell counts and diversity were largely derived from T cells produced anew. Recipient T cells and thymic progenitors that survived gave rise to the high TCRbeta diversity observed at day 60 in some patients.

This clonotype was observed many times. Its matching antigen is unknown. TCRbeta library construction was performed incorporating unique molecular identifiers. One entry per CDR3 protein, called by TCRdb with MiXCR from the PCR reads. The sample yields 300,000 to 400,000 distinct CDR3 sequences, under 20% seen once. The receptor was isolated from a male patient between 2 and 10 years old who had a stem cell transplant for acute lymphoblastic leukemia, so the T cells may come from the graft donor. Here the sequenced sample was PBMCs, mostly from graft donor cells, taken 360 days after TCRalphabeta/CD19-depleted stem cell transplant.

CDR3 protein: CASSLRTSGTDTQYF. DNA of the CDR3: TGTGCCAGCAGCTTACGGACTAGCGGCACAGATACGCAGTATTTT. The genes are TRBV12-3 or TRBV12-4 and TRBJ2-3; 9 bases fit TRBD2. The CDR3 contains 15 residues. The junction had 5 bases not matched to a gene; V was cut back by 6 bases and J by 1 base.